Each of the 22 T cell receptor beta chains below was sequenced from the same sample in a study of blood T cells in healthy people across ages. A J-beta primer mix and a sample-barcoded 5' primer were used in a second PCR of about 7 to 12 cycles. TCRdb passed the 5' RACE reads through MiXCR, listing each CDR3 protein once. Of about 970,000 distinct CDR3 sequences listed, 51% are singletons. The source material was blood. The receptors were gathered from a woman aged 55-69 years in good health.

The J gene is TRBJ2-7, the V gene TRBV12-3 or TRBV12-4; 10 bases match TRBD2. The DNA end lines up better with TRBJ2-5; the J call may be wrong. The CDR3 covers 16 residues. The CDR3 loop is CASRERAGGLDVTQYF. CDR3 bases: TGTGCCAGCAGAGAACGAGCGGGAGGGCTTGATGTGACCCAGTACTTC.

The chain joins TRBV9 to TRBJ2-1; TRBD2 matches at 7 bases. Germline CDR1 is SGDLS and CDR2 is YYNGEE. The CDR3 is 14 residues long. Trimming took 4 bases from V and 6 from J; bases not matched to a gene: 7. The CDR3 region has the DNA TGTGCCAGCAGCTTTAGGACTAGTTCCAATGAGCAGTTCTTC. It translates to CASSFRTSSNEQFF.

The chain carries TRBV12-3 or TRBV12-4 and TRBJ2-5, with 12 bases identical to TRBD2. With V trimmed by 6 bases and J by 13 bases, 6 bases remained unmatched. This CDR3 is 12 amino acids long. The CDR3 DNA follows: TGTGCCAGCAGCACGGGACTAGCGGGCTCGTACTTC. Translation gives CASSTGLAGSYF.

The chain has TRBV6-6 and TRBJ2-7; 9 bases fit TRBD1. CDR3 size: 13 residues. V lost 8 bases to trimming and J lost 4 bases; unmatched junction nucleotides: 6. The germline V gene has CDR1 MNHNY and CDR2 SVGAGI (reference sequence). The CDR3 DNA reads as TGTGCCAGCCGGGACAGGGTCAATTACGAGCAGTACTTC. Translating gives CASRDRVNYEQYF.

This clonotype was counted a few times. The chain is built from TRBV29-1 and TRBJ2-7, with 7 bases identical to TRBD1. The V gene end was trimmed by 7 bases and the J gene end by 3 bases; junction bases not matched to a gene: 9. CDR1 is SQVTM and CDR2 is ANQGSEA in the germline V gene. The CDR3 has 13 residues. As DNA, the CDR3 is TGCAGCGCAACACGACAGGGTAACTACGAGCAGTACTTC. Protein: CSATRQGNYEQYF.

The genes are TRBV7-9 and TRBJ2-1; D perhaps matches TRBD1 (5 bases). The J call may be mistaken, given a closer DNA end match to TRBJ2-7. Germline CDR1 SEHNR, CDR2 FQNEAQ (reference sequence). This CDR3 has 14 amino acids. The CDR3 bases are TGTGCCAGCAGCTTGGGGCTCTGGGATCTCGAGCAGTACTTC. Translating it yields CASSLGLWDLEQYF.

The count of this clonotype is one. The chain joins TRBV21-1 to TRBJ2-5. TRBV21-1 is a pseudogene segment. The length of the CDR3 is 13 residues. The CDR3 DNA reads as TGTGCCAGCAGCAAAGGGGTTTCGGAGACCCAGTACTTC. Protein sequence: CASSKGVSETQYF.

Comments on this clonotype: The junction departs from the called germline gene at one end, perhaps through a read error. The CDR3: CASNDPPSKQPQHF. CDR3 nucleotide sequence: TGTGCCAGCAACGATCCCCCGAGCAAACAGCCCCAGCATTTT. This chain uses TRBV28 with TRBJ1-5, with D unresolved. Germline V lookup: CDR1 MDHEN, CDR2 SYDVKM. This CDR3 spans 14 amino acids.

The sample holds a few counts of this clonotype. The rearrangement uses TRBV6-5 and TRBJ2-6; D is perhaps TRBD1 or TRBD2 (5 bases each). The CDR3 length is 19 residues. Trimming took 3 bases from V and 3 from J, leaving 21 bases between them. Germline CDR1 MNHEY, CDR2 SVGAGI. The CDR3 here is CASSYHGASRQVGANVLTF. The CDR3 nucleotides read TGTGCCAGCAGTTATCACGGGGCTAGCCGCCAGGTTGGGGCCAACGTCCTGACTTTC.

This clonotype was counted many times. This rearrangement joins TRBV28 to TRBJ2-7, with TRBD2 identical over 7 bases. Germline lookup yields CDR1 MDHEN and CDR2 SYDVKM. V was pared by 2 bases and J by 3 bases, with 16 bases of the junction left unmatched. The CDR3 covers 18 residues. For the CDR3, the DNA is TGTGCCAGCAGTTTAACCCCTCAGATGGGGGAGGGCCGCTACGAGCAGTACTTC. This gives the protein CASSLTPQMGEGRYEQYF.

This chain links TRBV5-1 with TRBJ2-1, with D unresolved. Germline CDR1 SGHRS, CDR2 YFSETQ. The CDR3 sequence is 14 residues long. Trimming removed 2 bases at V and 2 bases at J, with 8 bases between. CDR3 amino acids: CASSFHGTYNEQFF. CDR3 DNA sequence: TGCGCCAGCAGCTTTCACGGAACCTACAATGAGCAGTTCTTC.

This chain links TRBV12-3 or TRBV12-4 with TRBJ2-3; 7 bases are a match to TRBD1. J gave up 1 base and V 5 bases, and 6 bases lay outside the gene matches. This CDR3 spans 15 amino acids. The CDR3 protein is CASSRDRPGTDTQYF. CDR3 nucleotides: TGTGCCAGCAGTCGGGACAGACCCGGCACAGATACGCAGTATTTT.

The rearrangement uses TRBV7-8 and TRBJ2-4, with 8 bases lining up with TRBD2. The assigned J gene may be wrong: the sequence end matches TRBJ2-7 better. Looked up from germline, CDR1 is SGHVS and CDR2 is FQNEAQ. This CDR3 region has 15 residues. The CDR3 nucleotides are TGTGCCAGCAGTTCTATAGCGGGATTCCTCTACGAGCAGTACTTC. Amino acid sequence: CASSSIAGFLYEQYF.

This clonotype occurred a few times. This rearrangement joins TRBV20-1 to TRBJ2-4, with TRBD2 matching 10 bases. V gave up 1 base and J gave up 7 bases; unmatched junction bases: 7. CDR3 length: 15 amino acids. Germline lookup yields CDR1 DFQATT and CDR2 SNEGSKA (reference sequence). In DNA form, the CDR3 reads TGCAGTGCTAGAGTAGCGGGAGGCCTGGTTAACATTCAGTACTTC. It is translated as CSARVAGGLVNIQYF.

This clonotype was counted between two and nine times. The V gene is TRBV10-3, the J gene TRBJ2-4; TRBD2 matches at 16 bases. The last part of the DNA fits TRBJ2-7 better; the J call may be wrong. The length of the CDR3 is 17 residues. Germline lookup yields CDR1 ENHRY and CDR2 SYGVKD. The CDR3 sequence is CAISGLGTSGRAGEQYF. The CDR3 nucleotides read TGTGCCATCAGTGGGTTGGGGACTAGCGGGAGGGCCGGCGAGCAGTACTTC.

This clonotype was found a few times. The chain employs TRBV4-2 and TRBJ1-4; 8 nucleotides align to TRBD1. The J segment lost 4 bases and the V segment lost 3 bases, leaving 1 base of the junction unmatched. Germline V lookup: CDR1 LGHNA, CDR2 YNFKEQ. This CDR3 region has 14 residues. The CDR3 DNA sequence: TGTGCCAGCAGCCACGGACAGGGTAATGAAAAACTGTTTTTT. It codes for CASSHGQGNEKLFF.

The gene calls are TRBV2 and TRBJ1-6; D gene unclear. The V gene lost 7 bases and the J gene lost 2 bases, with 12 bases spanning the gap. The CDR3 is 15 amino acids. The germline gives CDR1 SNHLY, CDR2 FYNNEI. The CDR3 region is CASNPTGTYNSPLHF. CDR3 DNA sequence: TGTGCCAGCAACCCGACGGGGACCTATAATTCACCCCTCCACTTT.

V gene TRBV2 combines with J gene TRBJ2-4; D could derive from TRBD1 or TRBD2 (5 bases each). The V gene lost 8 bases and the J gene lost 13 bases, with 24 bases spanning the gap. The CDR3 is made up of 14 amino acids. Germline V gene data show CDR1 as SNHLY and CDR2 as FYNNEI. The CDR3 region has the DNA TGTGCCAGCGGGGAAGAGGGGCACCATCGGCAGCAGTACTTC. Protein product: CASGEEGHHRQQYF.

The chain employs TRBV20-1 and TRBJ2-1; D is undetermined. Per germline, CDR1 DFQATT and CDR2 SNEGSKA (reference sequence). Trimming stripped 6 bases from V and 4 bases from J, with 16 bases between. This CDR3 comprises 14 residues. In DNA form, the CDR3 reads TGCAGTGCCTCTAGGAGTGGGGAATACAATGAGCAGTTCTTC. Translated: CSASRSGEYNEQFF.

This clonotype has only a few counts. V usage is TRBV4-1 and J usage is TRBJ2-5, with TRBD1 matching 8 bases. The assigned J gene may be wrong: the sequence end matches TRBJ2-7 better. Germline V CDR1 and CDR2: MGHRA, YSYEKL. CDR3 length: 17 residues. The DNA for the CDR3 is TGCGCCAGCAGCCTTAAGGGCGGCCAGGGGGCGGCGTACGAGCAGTACTTC. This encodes CASSLKGGQGAAYEQYF.

The CDR3 region is CASKGGGDTQYF. CDR3 coding DNA: TGTGCCAGCAAAGGAGGCGGAGATACGCAGTATTTT. The V and J genes are TRBV27 and TRBJ2-3; possibly TRBD2 for D (5 bases). CDR1 and CDR2 (germline): MNHEY, SMNVEV (reference sequence). This CDR3 spans 12 amino acids. V lost 7 bases and J lost 5, with 10 bases in between.

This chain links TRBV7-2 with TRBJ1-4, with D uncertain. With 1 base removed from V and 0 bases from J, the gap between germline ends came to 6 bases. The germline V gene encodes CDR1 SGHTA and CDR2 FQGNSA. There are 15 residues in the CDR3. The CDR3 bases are TGTGCCAGCAGCTTAGAACAGACAACTAATGAAAAACTGTTTTTT. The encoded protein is CASSLEQTTNEKLFF.